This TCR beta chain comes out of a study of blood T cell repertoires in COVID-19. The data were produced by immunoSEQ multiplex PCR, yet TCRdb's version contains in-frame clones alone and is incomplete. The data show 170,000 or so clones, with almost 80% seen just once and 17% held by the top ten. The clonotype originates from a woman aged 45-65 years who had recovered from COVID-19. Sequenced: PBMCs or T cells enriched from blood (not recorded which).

CDR3 sequence reads: CASSITRRGGNQPQHF. The CDR3 nucleotides read TGTGCCAGTAGTATAACTAGGAGGGGTGGCAATCAGCCCCAGCATTTT. This chain joins TRBV19 and TRBJ1-5, with D perhaps matching TRBD1 (5 bases). The CDR3 is made up of 16 amino acids. The germline V and J ends were trimmed by 2 bases and 2 bases, with 13 bases remaining between them. Germline lookup yields CDR1 LNHDA and CDR2 SQIVND (reference sequence).